This TCR beta chain was profiled in a study of CD8+CD57+ T cells in acquired aplastic anemia. Study-level points and caveats: Patients and healthy controls showed no significant CD8+ Simpson's diversity difference.

According to the study, genomic DNA was the template for TCR beta VDJ and CDR3 profiling. TCRdb used MiXCR to reprocess the reads, holding one entry per CDR3 protein. The sample comprises about 200,000 distinct CDR3 sequences, over 55% of which are singletons, and roughly three fifths rests with the top ten. Comment on this clonotype: No antigen is known for it.

Individuals selected for sequencing had exhibited CD8+CD57+ cell expansion on flow cytometry. CDR1 and CDR2 (germline): ENHRY, SYGVKD. Trimming pared 4 bases from V and 4 bases from J, leaving 12 bases between. The CDR3 totals 14 residues. This sequence was found in a human donor with aplastic anemia. The rearrangement links TRBV10-3 to TRBJ2-3; the D call may be TRBD1 or TRBD2 (5 bases each). The sequenced material came from sorted CD4+, CD8+, or CD8+CD57+ T cells (not recorded which) from PBMCs. CDR3: CAISGPLGADTQYF. The CDR3 DNA reads as TGTGCCATCAGTGGACCATTGGGGGCAGATACGCAGTATTTT.